Shown below are 10 T cell receptor beta chains from a single sample sequenced in a study of radiation and T cells in renal cell carcinoma. Time point given: baseline pretreatment blood. Treatment described: 15 Gy SBRT to primary tumor, nephrectomy 4 weeks later. Libraries were prepared by immunoSEQ multiplex PCR; TCRdb keeps only in-frame clonotypes and omits some of them. The sample shows about 88,000 clones, 86% of them seen only once. The sequencing used blood, collected from a patient whose treatment included radiotherapy and nephrectomy. These receptors were collected from a man aged 45 to 65 with renal cell carcinoma.

The genes are TRBV7-8 and TRBJ1-6, with a possible D match to TRBD1 (6 bases). Germline-derived CDR1 and CDR2 are SGHVS and FQNEAQ. The CDR3 is made up of 14 amino acids. Trimming took 5 bases from V and 3 from J, leaving 8 bases between them. DNA for the CDR3: TGTGCCAGCAGCCAGGACAGCTATAATTCACCCCTCCACTTT. Its translation is CASSQDSYNSPLHF.

This rearrangement joins TRBV2 to TRBJ2-1; D call uncertain. The CDR3 runs 14 residues. The V end lost 5 bases, the J end lost 0 bases, and 8 bases lay between the germline ends. Germline values: CDR1 SNHLY, CDR2 FYNNEI. The CDR3 spells CASSSSPSYNEQFF. The CDR3 DNA reads TGTGCCAGCAGTTCGTCCCCCTCCTACAATGAGCAGTTCTTC.

This chain links TRBV2 with TRBJ1-2; TRBD1 is a possible D gene (6 bases). Deletions cut 4 bases from V and 6 bases from J, with 24 bases between. This CDR3 is built from 17 residues. Germline values: CDR1 SNHLY, CDR2 FYNNEI. In DNA form, the CDR3 reads TGTGCCAGCAGTGCCCCTAGGTGGGGGGCGGATGGGGATGGCTACACCTTC. It encodes CASSAPRWGADGDGYTF.

The chain links TRBV10-3 to TRBJ1-2; TRBD1 might be the D (5 bases). Per the germline V gene, CDR1 is ENHRY and CDR2 is SYGVKD. Between the trimmed V and J ends, which lost 0 bases and 0 bases, there was a span of 14 bases. The CDR3 consists of 17 residues. The CDR3, as DNA: TGTGCCATCAGTGAGTCGAATACAGGACTTCCTAACTATGGCTACACCTTC. This codes for CAISESNTGLPNYGYTF.

This chain links TRBV9 with TRBJ1-2; D not certain. This CDR3 region has 16 residues. V lost 0 bases to trimming and J lost 2 bases, with 14 bases between them. The germline V gene encodes CDR1 SGDLS and CDR2 YYNGEE. The CDR3 coding sequence is TGTGCCAGCAGCGTAGGTCTCGGGCACCCCAACTATGGCTACACCTTC. Protein: CASSVGLGHPNYGYTF.

This clone was observed once. This sequence joins TRBV9 and TRBJ2-1; 8 nucleotides agree with TRBD1. Germline CDR1 reads SGDLS; CDR2 reads YYNGEE. The length of the CDR3 is 14 residues. The trim removed 0 bases at V and 4 bases at J, leaving 0 bases unmatched. The CDR3 DNA reads TGTGCCAGCAGCGTAGGACAGGGGTACAATGAGCAGTTCTTC. The encoded protein is CASSVGQGYNEQFF.

V is TRBV4-1 and J is TRBJ2-2, with D perhaps matching TRBD1 or TRBD2 (5 bases each). The CDR3 loop spans 17 amino acids. Germline assignment: CDR1 MGHRA and CDR2 YSYEKL. V shed 5 bases and J shed 0 bases, with 16 bases lying between them. CDR3 bases: TGCGCCAGCAGCGGGGACCGACGTTATCCGAACACCGGGGAGCTGTTTTTT. This encodes CASSGDRRYPNTGELFF.

The chain combines TRBV5-6 with TRBJ2-5, with TRBD2 matching over 9 bases. The CDR3 extends over 15 amino acids. Germline V gives CDR1 SGHDT, CDR2 YYEEEE. The trim removed 8 bases at V and 5 bases at J, leaving 13 bases unmatched. CDR3 nucleotide sequence: TGTGCCAGTCCCGCTCCTAGCGGGATGGGGGAGACCCAGTACTTC. This encodes CASPAPSGMGETQYF.

The CDR3 sequence: CASSEASGEYF. In DNA form, the CDR3 reads TGTGCCAGCAGTGAGGCGTCCGGGGAGTACTTC. V is TRBV2 and J is TRBJ2-7; D is perhaps TRBD2 (5 bases). There are 11 residues in the CDR3. V dropped 3 bases and J dropped 11 bases, with 11 bases sitting between them. From germline, CDR1 is SNHLY and CDR2 FYNNEI.

The chain joins TRBV29-1 to TRBJ2-1, with a tentative D call TRBD2 (5 bases). The CDR3 is made up of 14 amino acids. Trimming stripped 7 bases from V and 0 bases from J, with 13 bases between. The germline CDR1 and CDR2 sequences are SQVTM and ANQGSEA. This CDR3 is CSASPGSSYNEQFF. The CDR3 DNA is TGCAGCGCTTCGCCTGGGAGCTCCTACAATGAGCAGTTCTTC.